The clone carrying this T cell receptor beta chain was counted ten times or more. Sequencing libraries for TCR beta were prepared with iRepertoire HTBI primers and Arm-PCR of CDR3 regions. TCRdb called the multiplex PCR reads again in MiXCR, with one record for every CDR3 protein. Found here are about 350,000 distinct CDR3 sequences, over 15% of them singletons; the top ten hold 25% to 30%. This sample is part of a study of regulatory T cells in long-lasting Graves disease. V lost 0 bases and J lost 6; bases outside the gene matches: 10. In germline, CDR1 is SGHTA, CDR2 FQGNSA. This CDR3 is 18 amino acids long. Time point noted: newly diagnosed GD, antithyroid drugs for less than 3 months. PBMC-extracted RNA yielded the TCR library. These data were also filed under a second study, of T cells in Graves' hyperthyroidism and ophthalmopathy.

This clonotype was sampled from a man aged 35 to 55 with Graves disease. This material consisted of peripheral blood mononuclear cells (PBMCs), taken at new diagnosis, from a patient treated with antithyroid drugs. This sequence joins TRBV7-2 and TRBJ2-3; 12 bases align to TRBD2. This CDR3 reads CASSLARSSGGAYDTQYF. The CDR3 DNA reads as TGTGCCAGCAGCTTAGCGCGGTCTAGCGGGGGGGCTTACGATACGCAGTATTTT.